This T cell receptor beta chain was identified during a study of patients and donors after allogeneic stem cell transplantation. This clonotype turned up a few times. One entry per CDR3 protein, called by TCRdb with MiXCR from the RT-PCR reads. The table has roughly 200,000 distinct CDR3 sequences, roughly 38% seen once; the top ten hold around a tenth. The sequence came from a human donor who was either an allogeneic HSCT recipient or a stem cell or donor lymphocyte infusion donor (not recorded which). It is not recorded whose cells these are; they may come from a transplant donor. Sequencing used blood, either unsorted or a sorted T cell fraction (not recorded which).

CDR3 DNA sequence: TGTGCCAGCAGCTTAGTCCTTGGGGAGACCCAGTACTTC. This gives the protein CASSLVLGETQYF. The chain carries TRBV7-6 and TRBJ2-5; D is ambiguous. Trimming took 1 base from V and 5 from J, leaving 8 bases between them. Germline V gives CDR1 SGHVS, CDR2 FNYEAQ. There are 13 residues in the CDR3.